This is a list of T cell receptor beta chains from one sample in a study of blood T cell repertoires in COVID-19. Sequencing used immunoSEQ multiplex PCR; TCRdb keeps in-frame clones, though not all of them. The table records 140,000 to 150,000 clones, 88% of them present only once. The sequencing input was peripheral blood. The receptors were gathered from a man aged 65 to 85 with acute or convalescent COVID-19. CDR3s include the opening cysteine and the closing phenylalanine or tryptophan. The order of the fields is V gene, D gene, J gene, clone size, CDR3 protein, CDR3 DNA. D genes are given only for firm matches. Clone size is shown for a subset of rows, as once, few, many or a class of expanded clone.

>TRBV2|.|TRBJ1-4|.
CASGGGGTNEKLFF
TGTGCCAGCGGAGGGGGAGGGACTAATGAAAAACTGTTTTTT
>TRBV5-1|.|TRBJ2-3|.
CASSPSRGGVTDTQYF
TGCGCCAGCAGCCCCTCCCGGGGCGGGGTAACAGATACGCAGTATTTT
>TRBV9|.|TRBJ1-2|once
CASSVDYNYGYTF
TGTGCCAGCAGCGTAGATTATAACTATGGCTACACCTTC
>TRBV29-1|.|TRBJ2-7|.
CSAQDYEQYF
TGCAGCGCACAGGACTACGAGCAGTACTTC
>TRBV7-2|.|TRBJ2-7|.
CASSRRGTAEQYF
TGTGCCAGCAGCCGAAGGGGAACGGCTGAGCAGTACTTC
>TRBV3-1/TRBV3-2|TRBD2|TRBJ2-7|once
CASSQSGGTYEQYF
TGTGCCAGCAGCCAATCGGGGGGAACCTACGAGCAGTACTTC
>TRBV4-1|.|TRBJ2-3|once
CASSQSNVDTQYF
TGCGCCAGCAGCCAGAGCAACGTAGATACGCAGTATTTT
>TRBV6-5|TRBD1|TRBJ2-7|.
CASTLGQGTYEQYF
TGTGCCAGCACCCTAGGACAGGGGACGTACGAGCAGTACTTC
>TRBV15|.|TRBJ1-4|.
CATSRDSSVSNEKLFF
TGTGCCACCAGCAGAGATTCGAGCGTATCTAATGAAAAACTGTTTTTT
>TRBV18|TRBD1|TRBJ1-1|.
CASSPGTGRNTEAFF
TGTGCCAGCTCACCTGGGACAGGAAGGAACACTGAAGCTTTCTTT
>TRBV4-1|.|TRBJ2-3|.
CASSHPGGPSTDTQYF
TGCGCCAGCAGCCACCCAGGGGGGCCTAGCACAGATACGCAGTATTTT
>TRBV7-6|TRBD1|TRBJ1-1|.
CASSLVQGVNTEAFF
TGTGCCAGCAGCTTAGTACAGGGGGTGAACACTGAAGCTTTCTTT
>TRBV10-1|.|TRBJ1-1|.
CASSRSANTEAFF
TGCGCCAGCAGTCGAAGCGCGAACACTGAAGCTTTCTTT
>TRBV7-3|TRBD1|TRBJ2-6|.
CASSPGGSGANVLTF
TGTGCCAGCAGCCCAGGGGGCTCTGGGGCCAACGTCCTGACTTTC
>TRBV10-2|TRBD1|TRBJ2-7|.
CASRDGTVYEQYF
TGCGCCAGCAGAGACGGGACAGTCTACGAGCAGTACTTC
>TRBV5-1|.|TRBJ1-5|once
CASSLGGPNQPQHF
TGCGCCAGCAGCTTAGGGGGTCCGAATCAGCCCCAGCATTTT
>TRBV6-6|TRBD1|TRBJ2-7|.
CASSAVGQGALGEQYF
TGTGCCAGCAGTGCCGTTGGACAGGGGGCTCTGGGCGAGCAGTACTTC
>TRBV7-2|.|TRBJ1-4|.
CASSLVKNLELFF
TGTGCCAGCAGCTTAGTAAAAAATCTAGAACTGTTTTTT
>TRBV27|.|TRBJ2-2|.
CASSPSHTRLKAGELFF
TGTGCCAGCAGTCCTTCCCACACCCGCCTCAAAGCCGGGGAGCTGTTTTTT
>TRBV6-5|TRBD2|TRBJ2-7|few
CASSYERGDHEQYF
TGTGCCAGCAGTTACGAGCGGGGAGACCACGAGCAGTACTTC
>TRBV5-1|TRBD1|TRBJ2-2|.
CASSLEGNRGNTGELFF
TGCGCCAGCAGCTTGGAAGGTAACAGGGGGAACACCGGGGAGCTGTTTTTT
>TRBV19|.|TRBJ1-6|few
CASSNQGGKALHF
TGTGCCAGTAGTAACCAGGGCGGGAAAGCCCTCCACTTT
>TRBV7-2|TRBD2|TRBJ2-1|.
CASSLAGGGRAAMEQFF
TGTGCCAGCAGCTTAGCGGGAGGCGGGAGGGCCGCAATGGAGCAGTTCTTC
>TRBV3-1/TRBV3-2|TRBD2|TRBJ2-3|.
CASSQDTSADTQYF
TGTGCCAGCAGCCAAGATACTAGCGCTGATACGCAGTATTTT
>TRBV5-1|TRBD2|TRBJ2-5|.
CASSLGPGTSGRETQYF
TGCGCCAGCAGCTTGGGGCCTGGGACTAGCGGGAGAGAGACCCAGTACTTC
>TRBV28|.|TRBJ1-5|.
CASTIRTARNQPQHF
TGTGCCAGCACTATTCGGACAGCTAGGAATCAGCCCCAGCATTTT
>TRBV3-1/TRBV3-2|.|TRBJ1-3|.
CASSQERETGNTIYF
TGTGCCAGCAGCCAAGAACGGGAGACTGGAAACACCATATATTTT
>TRBV7-2|.|TRBJ1-1|.
CASSLVQGGQAFF
TGTGCCAGCAGCTTAGTACAGGGTGGGCAGGCTTTCTTT
>TRBV4-1|.|TRBJ2-5|.
CASSSLVGRQETQYF
TGCGCCAGCAGCTCCCTTGTGGGGCGGCAAGAGACCCAGTACTTC
>TRBV5-1|TRBD1|TRBJ1-2|.
CASSGDSVGYTF
TGCGCCAGCAGCGGGGACAGCGTTGGCTACACCTTC
>TRBV27|TRBD1|TRBJ1-5|.
CASSFTGDQPQHF
TGTGCCAGCAGTTTCACAGGGGATCAGCCCCAGCATTTT
>TRBV7-3|TRBD1|TRBJ1-3|few
CASSISGGAGNTIYF
TGTGCCAGCAGCATATCAGGGGGCGCCGGAAACACCATATATTTT
>TRBV5-5|TRBD2|TRBJ2-1|.
CASSFGGGAYNEQFF
TGTGCCAGCAGCTTTGGTGGGGGGGCCTACAATGAGCAGTTCTTC
>TRBV14|TRBD1|TRBJ2-1|.
CASSRDRALYNEQFF
TGTGCCAGCAGCCGGGACAGGGCGCTCTACAATGAGCAGTTCTTC
>TRBV28|TRBD2|TRBJ2-1|.
CASSLGSGTYNEQFF
TGTGCCAGCAGTTTGGGTAGCGGGACGTACAATGAGCAGTTCTTC
>TRBV27|TRBD2|TRBJ2-5|.
CASTGTGLAGAKGETQYF
TGTGCCAGCACTGGCACAGGACTAGCGGGGGCCAAGGGTGAGACCCAGTACTTC
>TRBV13|.|TRBJ2-3|.
CASIYSSASSTDTQYF
TGTGCCAGCATCTACTCTAGCGCTTCATCCACAGATACGCAGTATTTT
>TRBV29-1|TRBD1|TRBJ2-7|.
CSVVGDRLNSEQYF
TGCAGCGTTGTCGGGGACAGACTAAACAGCGAGCAGTACTTC
>TRBV18|.|TRBJ1-6|.
CASSPLASLNYNSPLHF
TGTGCCAGCTCACCACTTGCGTCGTTGAACTATAATTCACCCCTCCACTTT
>TRBV27|TRBD1|TRBJ1-6|.
CASTTGQGRSPLHF
TGTGCCAGCACCACGGGACAGGGACGCTCACCCCTCCACTTT
>TRBV19|TRBD1|TRBJ1-6|.
CASSSIGQGQYSPLHF
TGTGCCAGTAGTTCGATCGGACAGGGACAATATTCACCCCTCCACTTT
>TRBV6-5|TRBD1|TRBJ2-1|.
CASFPGQGTNNEQFF
TGTGCCAGTTTTCCGGGACAGGGGACTAACAATGAGCAGTTCTTC
>TRBV5-1|.|TRBJ2-2|.
CASTLAVNTGELFF
TGCGCCAGCACCTTGGCAGTGAACACCGGGGAGCTGTTTTTT
>TRBV19|.|TRBJ2-3|.
CASSIKLDFHTQYF
TGTGCCAGTAGTATAAAGCTAGATTTCCATACGCAGTATTTT
>TRBV5-1|.|TRBJ1-1|.
CASRPGADTEAFF
TGCGCCAGCAGACCAGGGGCGGACACTGAAGCTTTCTTT
>TRBV7-9|.|TRBJ1-6|.
CASSLGQLDNSPLHF
TGTGCCAGCAGCTTAGGACAGCTAGATAATTCACCCCTCCACTTT
>TRBV6-5|.|TRBJ1-2|.
CASSLRTDSIAYTF
TGTGCCAGCAGTCTTAGGACAGATTCGATTGCCTACACCTTC
>TRBV12-3/TRBV12-4|.|TRBJ2-1|.
CASSLGRGNEQFF
TGTGCCAGCAGTTTGGGCAGGGGAAATGAGCAGTTCTTC